Listed here are 25 T cell receptor beta chains from one sample, sequenced in a study of T cells in Graves' hyperthyroidism and ophthalmopathy. Amplification of TCR beta CDR3 regions was performed using RNA transcripts as template. TCR CDR3 underwent first-round RT-PCR with the HTBI primer set. TCRdb redid the calling of the multiplex PCR reads with MiXCR, one entry per CDR3 protein. The table includes more than 550,000 distinct CDR3 sequences, approximately 42% detected once. Sample: peripheral blood or thyroid tissue (not recorded which). These TCRs come from an adult man with Graves' disease, either hyperthyroidism or ophthalmopathy (not recorded which).

This clonotype was detected a few times. The chain carries TRBV7-3 and TRBJ1-1; D is unresolved. Germline assignment: CDR1 SGHTA and CDR2 FQGTGA. The CDR3 covers 16 residues. The V and J ends lost 7 bases and 5 bases respectively, with 23 bases between them. The CDR3 loop is CASTPFDASRGTEAFF. The CDR3 coding sequence is TGTGCCAGCACCCCGTTTGACGCCAGCCGGGGAACTGAAGCTTTCTTT.

Details on this clonotype: A much larger clone lies one base from this, so it may be a read error. The chain couples TRBV6-1 to TRBJ1-6; 8 bases are shared with TRBD1. The CDR3 consists of 14 residues. Germline lookup yields CDR1 MNHNS and CDR2 SASEGT. The chain's CDR3 is CARSPRTGQSPLHF. The CDR3 DNA is TGTGCCCGCAGCCCGAGGACAGGGCAGTCACCCCTCCACTTT.

The V and J genes are TRBV2 and TRBJ1-1; D is uncertain. The CDR3 length is 14 residues. Germline loops: CDR1 SNHLY, CDR2 FYNNEI. V was trimmed by 8 bases and J by 5 bases, leaving 18 bases between them. This chain's CDR3 is CASSFDAAATEAFF. The CDR3 DNA sequence: TGTGCCAGCTCCTTTGACGCGGCCGCAACTGAAGCTTTCTTT. The full variable domain, with the rest looked up from reference TRBV2 and TRBJ1-1, is EPEVTQTPSHQVTQMGQEVILRCVPISNHLYFYWYRQILGQKVEFLVSFYNNEISEKSEIFDDQFSVERPDGSNFTLKIRSTKLEDSAMYFCASSFDAAATEAFFGQGTRLTVV.

This chain uses TRBV29-1 with TRBJ1-2; D uncertain. The V end lost 8 bases, the J end lost 7 bases, and 20 bases lay between the germline ends. Looked up from germline, CDR1 is SQVTM and CDR2 is ANQGSEA. This CDR3 has 13 amino acids. The CDR3 protein is CSHLDRPGSGYTF. CDR3 in DNA: TGCAGCCATCTCGACCGTCCCGGGAGTGGCTACACCTTC.

The chain combines TRBV2 with TRBJ1-6; no reliable D call. V lost 7 bases, J lost 11 bases, and 18 bases lay in between. The length of the CDR3 is 14 residues. Germline loops: CDR1 SNHLY, CDR2 FYNNEI. CDR3 bases: TGTGCCAGCACCACGGCCGGGTACAAGGCACCCCTCCACTTT. Protein sequence: CASTTAGYKAPLHF.

Comment on this clonotype: A much larger clone lies a single base off, so this may be a read error. V and J are TRBV2 and TRBJ1-2; D perhaps matches TRBD1 (5 bases). V lost 3 bases, J lost 7 bases, and 12 bases lay in between. This CDR3 spans 13 amino acids. Germline V gives CDR1 SNHLY, CDR2 FYNNEI. CDR3 protein: CASSDPRGVGYTF. DNA for the CDR3: TGTGCCAGCAGTGATCCCAGAGGGGTTGGCTACACCTTC.

With respect to this clonotype: A much larger clone differs by one base, so this may be a read error. The chain uses TRBV10-2 and TRBJ1-5; 8 bases line up with TRBD1. Germline lookup yields CDR1 WSHSY and CDR2 SAAADI. CDR3 length: 14 amino acids. Here the CDR3 DNA reads TGCGTCAGCAGAGCAGGGGGCGGTCGGCAGCCCCAGCATTTT. It specifies CVSRAGGGRQPQHF.

This clonotype appeared a few times. The genes are TRBV7-2 and TRBJ2-7; a weak D match, TRBD2 (7 bases). The CDR3 is 17 amino acids. Germline V gene sequence: CDR1 SGHTA, CDR2 FQGNSA. Trimming took off 0 bases at V and 6 bases at J, with 21 bases between the two ends. The CDR3 nucleotides read TGTGCCAGCAGCTTAGCGTCGGGGGGCCGGACTCCCTTCGAGCAGTACTTC. Amino acid sequence: CASSLASGGRTPFEQYF.

CDR3 region: CSVGPGRNTEAFF. The DNA for the CDR3 is TGCAGCGTAGGTCCAGGGCGGAACACTGAAGCTTTCTTT. The V gene is TRBV29-1, the J gene TRBJ1-1; possible D gene TRBD1, 5 bases. V dropped 6 bases and J dropped 1 base, with 12 bases sitting between them. The CDR3 totals 13 residues. Germline CDR1 SQVTM, CDR2 ANQGSEA.

This clonotype showed up many times. The chain carries TRBV15 and TRBJ2-7; TRBD2 matches 10 bases. This CDR3 contains 14 residues. The germline CDR1 and CDR2 sequences are LNHNV and YYDKDF (reference sequence). With V trimmed by 1 base and J by 6 bases, 3 bases remained unmatched. The CDR3, as DNA: TGTGCCACCAGCAGAGCTCTAGCGGGAGTCGAGCAGTACTTC. Residues: CATSRALAGVEQYF.

This clonotype was observed a handful of times. The rearrangement links TRBV12-3 or TRBV12-4 to TRBJ2-6; TRBD1 matches 7 bases. The CDR3 consists of 18 residues. Germline trimming cut 1 base from V and 0 bases from J; bases unmatched to any gene: 6. The CDR3: CASSLETGPSSGANVLTF. The DNA for the CDR3 is TGTGCCAGCAGTTTAGAGACAGGGCCGTCCTCTGGGGCCAACGTCCTGACTTTC.

This clonotype was seen at least ten times. The chain couples TRBV11-2 to TRBJ1-3; unclear D gene. The CDR3 is 15 amino acids. Between the trimmed V and J ends, which lost 2 bases and 0 bases, there was a span of 8 bases. Germline-derived CDR1 and CDR2 are SGHAT and FQNNGV. The CDR3 spells CASSLTGGSGNTIYF. CDR3 DNA sequence: TGTGCCAGCAGCTTAACGGGCGGCTCTGGAAACACCATATATTTT.

This clonotype was detected only a few times. This chain links TRBV7-8 with TRBJ1-2; tentative D call: TRBD1 (6 bases). The germline CDR1 and CDR2 sequences are SGHVS and FQNEAQ. V was clipped by 2 bases and J by 8 bases, with 12 bases between them. This CDR3 comprises 13 residues. DNA for the CDR3: TGTGCCAGCAGCTTATCGGATAGGGGGGGCTACACCTTC. The encoded protein is CASSLSDRGGYTF.

The chain joins TRBV7-9 to TRBJ1-5; tentative D call: TRBD1 (5 bases). The CDR3 totals 16 residues. Germline CDR1 SEHNR, CDR2 FQNEAQ (reference sequence). V lost 5 bases to trimming and J lost 8 bases, with 22 bases between them. The CDR3 reads CASSGSGTAFEEPQHF. In DNA, the CDR3 is TGTGCCAGCAGCGGATCCGGGACGGCCTTTGAGGAGCCCCAGCATTTT.

This clonotype has ten or more counts. The V and J genes are TRBV15 and TRBJ2-5, with 7 positions matching TRBD1. V was pared by 4 bases and J by 1 base, with 3 bases of the junction left unmatched. From germline, CDR1 is LNHNV and CDR2 YYDKDF (reference sequence). This CDR3 has 14 residues. The CDR3 region has the DNA TGTGCCACCAGCAACCGACAGGGCCAAGAGACCCAGTACTTC. Protein: CATSNRQGQETQYF.

The gene calls are TRBV24-1 and TRBJ2-7, with D possibly TRBD2 on 7 matching bases. Judging by the DNA end, TRBJ2-1 fits better; the J call may be wrong. Germline CDR1 KGHDR, CDR2 SFDVKD. CDR3 size: 14 residues. CDR3 region: CATSELGGGNEQFF. CDR3 in DNA: TGTGCCACCAGTGAACTAGGGGGGGGTAATGAGCAGTTCTTC.

At least ten counts were recorded for this clonotype. V is TRBV2 and J is TRBJ1-1; D gene unclear. This CDR3 comprises 12 residues. V was shortened by 4 bases and J by 6 bases, with 9 bases between the two germline ends. Germline CDR1 SNHLY, CDR2 FYNNEI. The CDR3 DNA reads as TGTGCCAGCAGTGCTAGGGTGGCTGAAGCTTTCTTT. It codes for CASSARVAEAFF.

This clonotype was observed at least ten times. This chain uses TRBV19 with TRBJ1-5; maybe TRBD1 (5 bases). Trimming shortened V by 6 bases and J by 1 base, and 13 bases separated the two germline ends. Per the germline V gene, CDR1 is LNHDA and CDR2 is SQIVND (reference sequence). The length of the CDR3 is 15 residues. This CDR3 is CASRSGEVSNQPQHF. The CDR3 DNA reads as TGTGCCAGTAGATCGGGGGAAGTCAGCAATCAGCCCCAGCATTTT.

The table lists this clonotype with a few counts. The J gene is TRBJ2-7, the V gene TRBV7-8; perhaps TRBD2 as D (6 bases). The CDR3 is made up of 15 amino acids. Germline CDR1 and CDR2: SGHVS and FQNEAQ. Trimming cost V 1 base and J 4 bases, with 14 bases left between them. The CDR3 nucleotides read TGTGCCAGCAGCTTAGTAGGGACTCTCGAGTACGAGCAGTACTTC. It specifies CASSLVGTLEYEQYF. Looking up the rest from reference TRBV7-8 and TRBJ2-7 gives the full variable domain: GAGVSQSPRYKVAKRGQDVALRCDPISGHVSLFWYQQALGQGPEFLTYFQNEAQLDKSGLPSDRFFAERPEGSVSTLKIQRTQQEDSAVYLCASSLVGTLEYEQYFGPGTRLTVT.

V is TRBV12-3 or TRBV12-4 and J is TRBJ1-5; 8 nucleotides match TRBD1. The V and J ends lost 6 bases and 3 bases, in that order; junction bases with no gene match: 1. This CDR3 is built from 13 residues. The CDR3 sequence is CASRDRDNQPQHF. The CDR3 nucleotides read TGTGCCAGCAGGGACAGGGACAATCAGCCCCAGCATTTT.

In nucleotides, the CDR3 is TGTGCCACCAGTGATGCGCATCGAGGCGGGAATGAGCAGTACTTC. Translation gives CATSDAHRGGNEQYF. This chain links TRBV24-1 with TRBJ2-7; D is perhaps TRBD2 (6 bases). The CDR3 is 15 amino acids. V lost 3 bases and J lost 7, with 18 bases in between. CDR1 KGHDR and CDR2 SFDVKD come from the germline V gene.

The chain has TRBV24-1 and TRBJ1-4; the match to TRBD1 covers 9 bases. The germline V gene encodes CDR1 KGHDR and CDR2 SFDVKD. V lost 3 bases and J lost 0; bases outside the gene matches: 4. CDR3 size: 17 residues. The CDR3: CATSDVGQGTTNEKLFF. The DNA of the CDR3 is TGTGCCACCAGTGATGTCGGACAGGGGACAACTAATGAAAAACTGTTTTTT.

The rearrangement uses TRBV20-1 and TRBJ1-1; a weak D match, TRBD1 (5 bases). The germline V gene has CDR1 DFQATT and CDR2 SNEGSKA (reference sequence). This CDR3 region has 15 residues. Trimming removed 2 bases at V and 5 bases at J, with 18 bases between. CDR3 nucleotides: TGCAGTGCTAGACCCGGGGCCCGGAGGCAAACTGAAGCTTTCTTT. It specifies CSARPGARRQTEAFF.

As to this clonotype: Possible read error: a much larger clone is one base away. The chain has TRBV13 and TRBJ2-7; D ambiguous. Germline CDR1 and CDR2: PRHDT and FYEKMQ (reference sequence). The CDR3 contains 11 residues. The germline V and J ends were trimmed by 6 bases and 5 bases, with 8 bases remaining between them. CDR3 amino acids: CASRESDEQYF. The CDR3 nucleotides read TGTGCCAGCAGGGAAAGCGACGAGCAGTACTTC.

This clonotype was counted ten times or more. The chain uses TRBV2 and TRBJ2-6, with TRBD1 matching over 11 bases. Germline V gives CDR1 SNHLY, CDR2 FYNNEI. The V gene end was trimmed by 9 bases and the J gene end by 2 bases; junction bases not matched to a gene: 6. CDR3 size: 16 residues. This CDR3 reads CARGTGGRAGANVLTF. The DNA of the CDR3 is TGTGCCAGGGGGACAGGGGGTAGAGCTGGGGCCAACGTCCTGACTTTC.